This TCR beta chain was captured by sequencing in a study of cytomegalovirus exposure and HLA in healthy donors. The CDR3 extends over 12 amino acids. With V trimmed by 4 bases and J by 11 bases, 10 bases remained unmatched. Germline lookup yields CDR1 GTSNPN and CDR2 SVGIG (reference sequence). This PCR relied on a set of 60 Vbeta primers and 13 Jbeta primers. TCRdb's table, derived via immunoSEQ multiplex PCR, lists solely in-frame clones and lacks some. The top ten hold approximately 0.74% of the sample, which has some 200,000 clones, about 81% seen once. The sequence derives from a woman between 18 and 29 years old in good health and CMV-seronegative. The chain links TRBV30 to TRBJ2-5; 7 bases are shared with TRBD2. The sample comprised PBMCs. The CDR3 sequence: CAWTLAGREQYF. The CDR3 DNA reads TGTGCCTGGACCCTGGCAGGGAGGGAGCAGTACTTC.